The 14 T cell receptor beta chains below were found in one sample sequenced in a study of cytomegalovirus exposure and HLA in healthy donors. Primers: 60 Vbeta forward and 13 Jbeta reverse. Measured with immunoSEQ multiplex PCR; TCRdb has only the in-frame clones, and not every one. Among 130,000 to 150,000 clones listed, roughly 75% were seen once. Sequencing input: PBMCs. The receptors were gathered from a young man in good health and CMV-seronegative.

V gene TRBV10-3 combines with J gene TRBJ2-3; 11 bases align to TRBD2. CDR3 length: 17 residues. Germline lookup yields CDR1 ENHRY and CDR2 SYGVKD. Losses at the gene ends were 2 bases for V and 5 bases for J; bases not matched to a gene: 9. The CDR3 is CAISERVAGGQGDTQYF. In DNA, the CDR3 is TGTGCCATCAGTGAGCGGGTAGCGGGGGGGCAGGGAGATACGCAGTATTTT.

The rearrangement links TRBV5-6 to TRBJ1-5; a weak D match, TRBD1 (6 bases). V lost 2 bases, J lost 4 bases, and 10 bases lay in between. The CDR3 has 14 amino acids. CDR1 is SGHDT and CDR2 is YYEEEE in the germline V gene. The CDR3 reads CASSLRTGNQPQHF. In DNA form, the CDR3 reads TGTGCCAGCAGCTTAAGAACAGGGAATCAGCCCCAGCATTTT.

V and J are TRBV7-9 and TRBJ1-5, with D hard to call. This CDR3 spans 13 amino acids. Germline assignment: CDR1 SEHNR and CDR2 FQNEAQ (reference sequence). V was clipped by 5 bases and J by 9 bases, with 14 bases between them. The DNA for the CDR3 is TGTGCCAGCAGCAGACAAGAGGGAAGGCCCCAGCATTTT. Residues: CASSRQEGRPQHF.

This chain connects TRBV11-2 to TRBJ2-1; TRBD2 aligns across 8 bases. Germline V gene data show CDR1 as SGHAT and CDR2 as FQNNGV. The CDR3 covers 16 residues. V shed 3 bases, J shed 8 bases, and the junction held 12 bases outside the gene matches. CDR3 residues: CASSFTGLAPRDEQFF. In DNA, the CDR3 is TGTGCCAGCAGCTTTACAGGACTAGCCCCTAGGGATGAGCAGTTCTTC.

As DNA, the CDR3 is TGCGCCAGCAGCCAAGTTGGGCGACTAGCGGGAGGGAGGGAGACCCAGTACTTC. It yields the protein CASSQVGRLAGGRETQYF. This chain links TRBV4-1 with TRBJ2-5; 14 bases map to TRBD2. Germline CDR1 and CDR2: MGHRA and YSYEKL. V lost 1 base to trimming and J lost 5 bases; unmatched junction nucleotides: 9. The CDR3 consists of 18 residues.

A single count supports this clone. The V and J genes are TRBV7-9 and TRBJ2-2; 8 bases are a match to TRBD2. The germline gives CDR1 SEHNR, CDR2 FQNEAQ (reference sequence). The CDR3 contains 15 residues. V trimming: 4 bases; J trimming: 8 bases; junction bases outside the gene matches: 9. The DNA of the CDR3 is TGTGCCAGCAGCTCGAACCAGCGGGAGTGGGGGGAGCTGTTTTTT. Encoded protein: CASSSNQREWGELFF. Variable domain in full (rest from reference TRBV7-9 and TRBJ2-2): DTGVSQNPRHKITKRGQNVTFRCDPISEHNRLYWYRQTLGQGPEFLTYFQNEAQLEKSRLLSDRFSAERPKGSFSTLEIQRTEQGDSAMYLCASSSNQREWGELFFGEGSRLTVL.

The V gene is TRBV18, the J gene TRBJ2-3, with 10 bases lining up with TRBD2. The CDR3 has 18 residues. Germline V gene sequence: CDR1 KGHSH, CDR2 LQKENI. V lost 2 bases and J lost 5; bases outside the gene matches: 13. The CDR3 DNA sequence: TGTGCCAGCTCACCAGAGCTAGGGCTAGCGGGAGCCCTAGATACGCAGTATTTT. Translated, it gives CASSPELGLAGALDTQYF.

The chain links TRBV18 to TRBJ2-5; 13 bases align to TRBD2. CDR1 is KGHSH, CDR2 LQKENI, per germline. The CDR3 is 17 amino acids. With 2 bases clipped from V and 1 base from J, the junction kept 4 bases outside the gene matches. Written as DNA, the CDR3 is TGTGCCAGCTCACCAAGGGGGACTAGCGGGACCCAAGAGACCCAGTACTTC. This codes for CASSPRGTSGTQETQYF.

The J gene is TRBJ2-7, the V gene TRBV28, with TRBD1 matching 7 bases. The germline CDR1 and CDR2 sequences are MDHEN and SYDVKM. J lost 2 bases, V lost 1 base, and 2 bases had no gene match. This CDR3 is 14 amino acids long. CDR3 in DNA: TGTGCCAGCAGTTTATCCCAGGGGGCCTACGAGCAGTACTTC. It yields the protein CASSLSQGAYEQYF.

The genes are TRBV6-1 and TRBJ2-7, with 7 bases aligning to TRBD2. The CDR3 loop spans 15 amino acids. J gave up 3 bases and V 4 bases, and 9 bases lay outside the gene matches. Germline V gives CDR1 MNHNS, CDR2 SASEGT. The CDR3 coding sequence is TGTGCCAGCAGTGTAAACATGGGGGGGTTCTACGAGCAGTACTTC. This gives the protein CASSVNMGGFYEQYF.

The J gene is TRBJ2-7, the V gene TRBV28; D call uncertain. CDR1 is MDHEN, CDR2 SYDVKM, per germline. This CDR3 contains 13 residues. The V gene lost 6 bases and the J gene lost 1 base, with 10 bases spanning the gap. The CDR3 nucleotides are TGTGCCAGCAGCCCGACACCGTCCTACGAGCAGTACTTC. It translates to CASSPTPSYEQYF.

The chain links TRBV5-1 to TRBJ2-5, with TRBD1 identical over 10 bases. J gave up 5 bases and V 6 bases, and 10 bases lay outside the gene matches. Germline V gene lookup returns CDR1 SGHRS and CDR2 YFSETQ. This CDR3 spans 15 amino acids. The CDR3 region has the DNA TGCGCCAGCAACAGCGGGACAGGGGAATCGGAGACCCAGTACTTC. It specifies CASNSGTGESETQYF.

The genes are TRBV29-1 and TRBJ1-5; 8 nucleotides match TRBD1. V trimming: 4 bases; J trimming: 4 bases; junction bases outside the gene matches: 6. Per the germline V gene, CDR1 is SQVTM and CDR2 is ANQGSEA. The CDR3 is 14 amino acids. DNA for the CDR3: TGCAGCGTTGCCGACAGGGGCCCAAATCAGCCCCAGCATTTT. The encoded protein is CSVADRGPNQPQHF. The entire variable domain, with the rest obtained from reference TRBV29-1 and TRBJ1-5, is as follows: SAVISQKPSRDICQRGTSLTIQCQVDSQVTMMFWYRQQPGQSLTLIATANQGSEATYESGFVIDKFPISRPNLTFSTLTVSNMSPEDSSIYLCSVADRGPNQPQHFGDGTRLSIL.

The gene calls are TRBV5-5 and TRBJ1-2, with D tentatively TRBD1 (5 bases). This CDR3 spans 16 amino acids. Trimming removed 0 bases from V and 5 bases from J, with 17 bases in between. From germline, CDR1 is SGHKS and CDR2 YYEKEE (reference sequence). The CDR3 spells CASSLVAQGAVYGYTF. The CDR3 DNA sequence: TGTGCCAGCAGCTTGGTCGCGCAGGGCGCGGTATATGGCTACACCTTC.